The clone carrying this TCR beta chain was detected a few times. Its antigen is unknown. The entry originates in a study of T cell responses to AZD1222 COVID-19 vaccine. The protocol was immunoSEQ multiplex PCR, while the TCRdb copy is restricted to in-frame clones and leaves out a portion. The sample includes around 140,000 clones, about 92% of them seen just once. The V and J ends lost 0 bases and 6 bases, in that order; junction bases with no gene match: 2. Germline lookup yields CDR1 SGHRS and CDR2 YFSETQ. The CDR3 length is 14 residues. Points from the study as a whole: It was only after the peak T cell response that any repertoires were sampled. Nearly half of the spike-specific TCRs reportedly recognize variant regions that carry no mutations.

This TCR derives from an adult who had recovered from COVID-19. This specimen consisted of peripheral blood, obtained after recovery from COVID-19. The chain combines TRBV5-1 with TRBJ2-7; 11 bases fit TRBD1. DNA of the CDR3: TGCGCCAGCAGCTTGGCCGGGACAGGGGGCGAGCAGTACTTC. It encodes CASSLAGTGGEQYF.